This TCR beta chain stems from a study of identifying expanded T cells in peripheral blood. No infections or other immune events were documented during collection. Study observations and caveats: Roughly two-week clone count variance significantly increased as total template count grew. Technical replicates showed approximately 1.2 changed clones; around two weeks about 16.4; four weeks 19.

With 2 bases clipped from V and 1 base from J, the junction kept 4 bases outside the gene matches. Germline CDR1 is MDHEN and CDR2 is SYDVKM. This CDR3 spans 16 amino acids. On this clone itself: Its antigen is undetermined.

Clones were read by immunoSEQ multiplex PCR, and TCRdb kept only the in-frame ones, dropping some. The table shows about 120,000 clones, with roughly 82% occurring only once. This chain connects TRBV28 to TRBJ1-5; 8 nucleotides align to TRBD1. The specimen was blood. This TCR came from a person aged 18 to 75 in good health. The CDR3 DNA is TGTGCCAGCAGTTTAAACAGGGGGTTGAGCAATCAGCCCCAGCATTTT. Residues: CASSLNRGLSNQPQHF.